This is a list of T cell receptor beta chains from one sample in a study of shared clonotypes between healthy human individuals. The repertoire was sequenced with immunoSEQ multiplex PCR; TCRdb's copy has only in-frame clones and lacks some. The data hold over a million clones, with approximately 76% observed a single time. Sequencing was done on a sample of memory CD4+ T cells sorted from blood. These receptors came from a man younger than 35 in good health. Both conserved end residues are part of each CDR3. Fields, in order: CDR3 length, clone size, J gene, D gene, V gene, CDR3 protein, CDR3 DNA. D genes are given only for firm matches. Rows give clone size only sometimes, using once, few, many, or a class for an expanded clone.

>15|.|TRBJ2-7|TRBD2|TRBV13
CASSLPGTSGYEQYF
TGTGCCAGCAGCTTGCCCGGGACTAGCGGGTACGAGCAGTACTTC
>15|.|TRBJ1-4|.|TRBV7-8
CASSPSEQGGEKLFF
TGTGCCAGCAGCCCGTCGGAACAGGGAGGGGAAAAACTGTTTTTT
>14|.|TRBJ1-3|TRBD1|TRBV29-1
CSVADTDRKNTIYF
TGCAGCGTTGCTGATACGGACAGGAAGAACACCATATATTTT
>13|.|TRBJ2-7|.|TRBV7-2
CASTRAGSYEQYF
TGTGCCAGCACCCGGGCGGGTTCCTACGAGCAGTACTTC
>16|.|TRBJ2-3|.|TRBV11-3
CASSRTPGHLSDTQYF
TGTGCCAGCAGCCGTACACCGGGACACCTGTCGGATACGCAGTATTTT
>14|once|TRBJ2-2|.|TRBV19
CASTTRLNTGELFF
TGTGCCAGTACAACACGACTGAACACCGGGGAGCTGTTTTTT
>14|.|TRBJ2-7|.|TRBV6-1
CASSEALVVYEQYF
TGTGCCAGCAGTGAAGCGCTTGTGGTCTACGAGCAGTACTTC
>15|.|TRBJ2-5|.|TRBV5-4
CASSQRQGREETQYF
TGTGCCAGCAGCCAACGTCAGGGTCGGGAAGAGACCCAGTACTTC
>16|once|TRBJ2-5|TRBD1|TRBV4-1
CASSQTFRDREKTQYF
TGCGCCAGCAGCCAAACCTTCCGGGACAGGGAGAAGACCCAGTACTTC
>13|few|TRBJ1-1|.|TRBV30
CAWSRDKNTEAFF
TGTGCCTGGTCCCGGGACAAGAACACTGAAGCTTTCTTT
>15|.|TRBJ2-3|.|TRBV30
CAWNRNGKGADTQYF
TGTGCCTGGAACAGAAATGGGAAGGGTGCAGATACGCAGTATTTT
>11|.|TRBJ2-7|.|TRBV20-1
CSAPLAYEQYF
TGCAGTGCCCCGTTGGCCTACGAGCAGTACTTC
>16|few|TRBJ1-1|.|TRBV5-1
CASSLAGLGGGSEAFF
TGCGCCAGCAGCTTGGCCGGGCTTGGGGGCGGCTCTGAAGCTTTCTTT
>13|.|TRBJ1-1|.|TRBV28
CASSLNGGTEAFF
TGTGCCAGCAGTTTAAACGGTGGCACTGAAGCTTTCTTT
>14|.|TRBJ2-2|.|TRBV4-3
CASSLRRGTGELFF
TGCGCCAGCAGCCTGCGGCGGGGCACCGGGGAGCTGTTTTTT
>20|.|TRBJ2-5|TRBD2|TRBV9
CASSASIATPGAAGTGTQYF
TGTGCCAGCAGCGCATCGATCGCGACACCGGGTGCAGCGGGGACCGGGACCCAGTACTTC
>15|.|TRBJ2-7|.|TRBV2
CASSVGVSSIGEQYF
TGTGCCAGCAGTGTCGGGGTCTCATCAATCGGCGAGCAGTACTTC
>15|.|TRBJ2-1|.|TRBV6-1
CASTQWVSSYNEQFF
TGTGCCAGCACCCAATGGGTATCCTCCTACAATGAGCAGTTCTTC
>16|.|TRBJ2-5|.|TRBV25-1
CASSEFVRAQGETQYF
TGTGCCAGCAGTGAATTCGTCAGGGCGCAGGGGGAGACCCAGTACTTC
>13|.|TRBJ2-7|TRBD1|TRBV15
CATSPGQRGSQYF
TGTGCCACCTCTCCGGGACAGAGGGGTTCGCAGTACTTC
>15|.|TRBJ2-1|TRBD2|TRBV11-3
CASSSSSGRDHEQFF
TGTGCCAGCAGCTCCTCTAGCGGGAGGGATCATGAGCAGTTCTTC
>15|once|TRBJ2-3|.|TRBV11-2
CASSFWGLDTDTQYF
TGTGCCAGCAGCTTCTGGGGTCTTGACACAGATACGCAGTATTTT
>13|.|TRBJ2-3|TRBD2|TRBV28
CASRGGSTDTQYF
TGTGCCAGCAGGGGGGGGAGCACAGATACGCAGTATTTT
>13|few|TRBJ2-1|TRBD1|TRBV7-8
CASSFEQGNEQFF
TGTGCCAGCAGCTTTGAACAGGGGAATGAGCAGTTCTTC
>14|.|TRBJ2-5|.|TRBV18
CASSPPSDSETQYF
TGTGCCAGCTCACCACCGTCGGATTCAGAGACCCAGTACTTC
>15|.|TRBJ2-7|TRBD1|TRBV6-6
CASSYGQGGSNEQYF
TGTGCCAGCAGTTACGGACAGGGGGGGAGTAACGAGCAGTACTTC
>15|.|TRBJ2-7|.|TRBV30
CAWSRPGGGSYEQYF
TGTGCCTGGAGCAGACCAGGGGGGGGGTCCTACGAGCAGTACTTC
>14|.|TRBJ2-1|.|TRBV2
CASSGAAIYNEQFF
TGTGCCAGCAGTGGAGCGGCGATATACAATGAGCAGTTCTTC
>14|.|TRBJ2-3|TRBD1|TRBV19
CASSDRGLGDTQYF
TGTGCCAGTTCGGACAGGGGTCTGGGAGATACGCAGTATTTT
>14|.|TRBJ1-6|TRBD1|TRBV7-2
CASSSGQGNVNLHF
TGTGCCAGCAGCTCGGGACAGGGGAACGTAAACCTCCACTTT
>15|once|TRBJ2-3|.|TRBV6-1
CASSEDIRGTDTQYF
TGTGCCAGCAGTGAAGATATTAGGGGAACAGATACGCAGTATTTT
>18|.|TRBJ2-4|.|TRBV5-1
CASRQYPGPTVGKNIQYF
TGCGCCAGCAGGCAATACCCGGGACCAACGGTGGGCAAAAACATTCAGTACTTC
>11|.|TRBJ2-3|.|TRBV10-3
CAISSGNTQYF
TGTGCCATATCGTCGGGGAATACGCAGTATTTT
>16|few|TRBJ1-6|.|TRBV12-5
CASGLDGQGFTSPLHF
TGTGCTAGTGGTTTAGATGGTCAGGGGTTTACCTCACCCCTCCACTTT
>14|.|TRBJ1-6|.|TRBV5-1
CASSLDSINSPLHF
TGCGCCAGCAGCTTGGATTCGATCAATTCACCCCTCCACTTT
>15|once|TRBJ1-2|TRBD1|TRBV29-1
CSVESAGGGGGGYTF
TGCAGCGTTGAGTCTGCAGGGGGCGGAGGTGGAGGCTACACCTTC
>16|.|TRBJ2-5|TRBD2|TRBV2
CASSGTSGPSGETQYF
TGTGCCAGCAGTGGGACTAGCGGGCCGTCTGGGGAGACCCAGTACTTC
>14|.|TRBJ2-5|TRBD1|TRBV4-1
CASSLDRGWETQYF
TGCGCCAGCAGCCTCGACAGGGGGTGGGAGACCCAGTACTTC
>15|.|TRBJ1-2|TRBD1|TRBV6-6
CASSGSGGENYGYTF
TGTGCCAGCAGTGGATCAGGGGGAGAAAACTATGGCTACACCTTC
>16|.|TRBJ1-6|.|TRBV29-1
CSVEDLERVPHSPLHF
TGCAGCGTTGAAGATCTTGAGCGGGTTCCTCATTCACCCCTCCACTTT
>18|.|TRBJ1-1|.|TRBV11-2
CASSRSTSISGEDTEAFF
TGTGCCAGCAGCAGATCGACCAGTATTAGTGGGGAGGACACTGAAGCTTTCTTT
>16|.|TRBJ2-6|TRBD1|TRBV27
CASNGTGNSGANVLTF
TGTGCCAGCAATGGGACAGGCAACTCTGGGGCCAACGTCCTGACTTTC
>15|few|TRBJ1-2|.|TRBV5-6
CASSLVLGGDYGYTF
TGTGCCAGCAGCTTGGTCTTAGGAGGTGACTATGGCTACACCTTC
>16|once|TRBJ2-3|.|TRBV18
CASSPPGLADTDTQYF
TGTGCCAGCTCACCACCAGGCTTAGCGGATACAGATACGCAGTATTTT
>13|.|TRBJ2-3|.|TRBV19
CASSVRGLDTQYF
TGTGCCAGTAGTGTCCGGGGCCTAGATACGCAGTATTTT
>12|.|TRBJ1-2|.|TRBV30
CAWKVPGYRYTF
TGTGCCTGGAAGGTCCCAGGGTACCGCTACACCTTC
>14|.|TRBJ2-2|TRBD1|TRBV19
CASSGTGISGELFF
TGTGCCAGTAGTGGGACAGGGATTTCGGGGGAGCTGTTTTTT
>14|once|TRBJ1-4|TRBD1|TRBV19
CASIKTGTTEKLFF
TGTGCCAGTATAAAGACAGGGACGACAGAAAAACTGTTTTTT
>11|.|TRBJ1-2|.|TRBV14
CASSQTRDLTF
TGTGCCAGCAGCCAGACCCGGGACCTCACCTTC
>15|.|TRBJ1-2|.|TRBV5-1
CASSLSGAGNYGYTF
TGCGCCAGCAGCTTGTCAGGGGCGGGCAACTATGGCTACACCTTC
>13|many|TRBJ1-2|.|TRBV7-8
CASSFEEVYGYTF
TGTGCCAGCAGCTTCGAGGAAGTCTATGGCTACACCTTC
>15|.|TRBJ2-7|TRBD1|TRBV10-3
CAIRMGQAPTYEQYF
TGTGCCATCAGGATGGGACAGGCTCCAACCTACGAGCAGTACTTC
>15|.|TRBJ2-7|.|TRBV7-2
CASSLASQGGYEQYF
TGTGCCAGCAGCTTAGCAAGTCAGGGAGGCTACGAGCAGTACTTC
>15|.|TRBJ2-2|TRBD1|TRBV19
CASTRQGGNTGELFF
TGTGCCAGCACACGACAGGGTGGGAACACCGGGGAGCTGTTTTTT